These 25 T cell receptor beta chains came from one sample sequenced in a study of T-cell memory formation after mild COVID-19. TCRdb independently ran MiXCR on the 5' RACE reads; one entry per CDR3 protein. This table has 65,000 to 95,000 distinct CDR3 sequences, around 13% appearing once. The material sequenced was PBMCs or a T cell subset sorted from them (not recorded which). Every receptor here comes from a man aged 18 to 30 who had mild COVID-19 (a few samples of this study predate the infection). Cell type and time point are not known.

This clonotype has only a few counts. The chain is built from TRBV11-2 and TRBJ2-5; D is perhaps TRBD2 (5 bases). V was cut by 0 bases and J by 2 bases, with 13 bases left in between. Germline loops: CDR1 SGHAT, CDR2 FQNNGV. The CDR3 is 16 residues long. DNA for the CDR3: TGTGCCAGCAGCTTAGACTCACTAGGGTTTCAAGAGACCCAGTACTTC. It specifies CASSLDSLGFQETQYF.

V gene TRBV6-2 or TRBV6-3 combines with J gene TRBJ2-2, with D perhaps matching TRBD1 (5 bases). There are 14 residues in the CDR3. V lost 4 bases and J lost 7, with 13 bases in between. The germline CDR1 and CDR2 sequences are MNHEY and SVGEGT. CDR3 sequence (DNA): TGTGCCAGCAGTTCGCGGCAGGGCGGCGGGGAGCTGTTTTTT. Translating it yields CASSSRQGGGELFF.

The chain recombines TRBV4-1 with TRBJ1-5; the D is unclear. This CDR3 region has 14 residues. V was pared by 6 bases and J by 2 bases, with 11 bases between. The V gene's germline CDR1 is MGHRA and CDR2 YSYEKL. The CDR3 sequence: CASSQDARNQPQHF. For the CDR3, the DNA is TGCGCCAGCAGTCAGGACGCCCGCAATCAGCCCCAGCATTTT.

This chain uses TRBV7-9 with TRBJ2-5, with unresolved D. Germline assignment: CDR1 SEHNR and CDR2 FQNEAQ (reference sequence). Trimming took off 5 bases at V and 5 bases at J, with 12 bases between the two ends. The CDR3 is 13 residues long. This chain's CDR3 is CASSPPGRETQYF. Written as DNA, the CDR3 is TGTGCCAGCAGCCCCCCCGGCCGTGAGACCCAGTACTTC.

The chain has TRBV12-3 or TRBV12-4 and TRBJ1-1; D is uncertain. V was clipped by 10 bases and J by 1 base, with 7 bases between them. There are 11 residues in the CDR3. The CDR3 reads CAIPSNTEAFF. The CDR3 coding sequence is TGTGCCATCCCGTCGAACACTGAAGCTTTCTTT.

The chain joins TRBV7-2 to TRBJ1-2, with D uncertain. The CDR3 is 16 amino acids. V lost 1 base and J lost 6, with 18 bases in between. Germline values: CDR1 SGHTA, CDR2 FQGNSA. The CDR3 DNA is TGTGCCAGCAGCTTAGTGGTTGCAGGTCTCGCAGATGGCTACACCTTC. Translation: CASSLVVAGLADGYTF.

In this sample, this clonotype turned up many times. The chain couples TRBV6-5 to TRBJ2-7, with D maybe TRBD1 (6 bases). Germline values: CDR1 MNHEY, CDR2 SVGAGI. The CDR3 contains 15 residues. Trimming removed 2 bases at V and 5 bases at J, with 16 bases between. The CDR3 spells CASSYPGQKGNEQYF. The CDR3 nucleotides read TGTGCCAGCAGTTACCCGGGACAAAAAGGAAACGAGCAGTACTTC.

This clonotype was counted between two and nine times. The chain links TRBV4-2 to TRBJ1-5; D remains ambiguous. There are 15 residues in the CDR3. V lost 0 bases and J 4 bases, leaving 10 bases between the germline ends. CDR1 LGHNA and CDR2 YNFKEQ come from the germline V gene. CDR3 residues: CASSQDLGWNQPQHF. The CDR3 nucleotides read TGTGCCAGCAGCCAAGATCTAGGGTGGAATCAGCCCCAGCATTTT.

This clonotype has just a few counts. The chain uses TRBV5-5 and TRBJ2-4, with D perhaps TRBD1 (6 bases). The V end lost 0 bases, the J end lost 1 base, and 20 bases lay between the germline ends. This CDR3 spans 19 amino acids. Looked up from germline, CDR1 is SGHKS and CDR2 is YYEKEE (reference sequence). The CDR3 sequence: CASSLGTGYPLLAKNIQYF. CDR3 nucleotide sequence: TGTGCCAGCAGCTTGGGCACAGGGTACCCGCTCTTGGCCAAAAACATTCAGTACTTC.

This clonotype was seen a handful of times. Written as DNA, the CDR3 is TGTGCCAGTAGTATGACCGGGAACAAAGGCAATCAGCCCCAGCATTTT. This translates into CASSMTGNKGNQPQHF. This sequence joins TRBV19 and TRBJ1-5; D remains unclear. The CDR3 extends over 16 amino acids. Trimming pared 3 bases from V and 2 bases from J, leaving 14 bases between. Germline V CDR1 and CDR2: LNHDA, SQIVND (reference sequence).

This clonotype was recorded a few times. V and J are TRBV19 and TRBJ2-1; tentative D call: TRBD2 (6 bases). The CDR3 contains 16 residues. Trimming took 5 bases from V and 5 from J, leaving 19 bases between them. Germline loops: CDR1 LNHDA, CDR2 SQIVND (reference sequence). CDR3 sequence reads: CASSPGGWDRHNEQFF. CDR3 nucleotides: TGTGCCAGTAGTCCTGGGGGGTGGGACCGACACAATGAGCAGTTCTTC.

This chain connects TRBV28 to TRBJ2-4, with 9 bases lining up with TRBD1. Germline assignment: CDR1 MDHEN and CDR2 SYDVKM. Trimming removed 6 bases from V and 2 bases from J; junction bases left unmatched: 8. The CDR3 loop spans 16 amino acids. The CDR3 region is CASRQGARVTKNIQYF. The CDR3 coding sequence is TGTGCCAGCAGACAGGGGGCGCGTGTAACCAAAAACATTCAGTACTTC.

V gene TRBV7-6 combines with J gene TRBJ1-1; a possible D gene is TRBD1 (5 bases). CDR1 and CDR2 (germline): SGHVS, FNYEAQ. The CDR3 covers 14 residues. V was clipped by 4 bases and J by 1 base, with 10 bases between them. CDR3 sequence (DNA): TGTGCCAGCAGCTCCAGGGACGGGAACACTGAAGCTTTCTTT. Translation: CASSSRDGNTEAFF.

The table lists this clonotype with a few counts. J is TRBJ1-5 and V is TRBV7-8; D gene ambiguous. V was shortened by 4 bases and J by 2 bases, with 12 bases between the two germline ends. The germline CDR1 and CDR2 sequences are SGHVS and FQNEAQ. The CDR3 has 15 residues. The CDR3 here is CASSSPLGGNQPQHF. The CDR3 nucleotides are TGTGCCAGCAGCTCTCCTCTCGGGGGCAATCAGCCCCAGCATTTT.

This clonotype was counted a few times. The rearrangement uses TRBV7-9 and TRBJ1-1; D ambiguous. Germline values: CDR1 SEHNR, CDR2 FQNEAQ (reference sequence). Trimming removed 5 bases at V and 2 bases at J, with 9 bases between. The CDR3 sequence is 13 residues long. CDR3 sequence (DNA): TGTGCCAGCAGCCGCCCGGGAAACACTGAAGCTTTCTTT. This sequence encodes CASSRPGNTEAFF.

The chain recombines TRBV7-9 with TRBJ2-3; 11 bases are shared with TRBD2. The CDR3 spans 18 residues. The trim removed 5 bases at V and 6 bases at J, leaving 16 bases unmatched. Germline CDR1 SEHNR, CDR2 FQNEAQ (reference sequence). The CDR3 region has the DNA TGTGCCAGCAGCCGACATACGGCCAGGGCTAGCGGGGGGGATACGCAGTATTTT. This codes for CASSRHTARASGGDTQYF.

The count of this clonotype is one. V gene TRBV4-1 combines with J gene TRBJ2-7, with 9 bases matching TRBD1. The CDR3 runs 15 residues. Germline loops: CDR1 MGHRA, CDR2 YSYEKL. With 4 bases clipped from V and 7 bases from J, the junction kept 11 bases outside the gene matches. The CDR3 DNA follows: TGCGCCAGCAGCCCCGAACCGGGACAGGGCTCAGAGCAGTACTTC. Its translation is CASSPEPGQGSEQYF.

This chain uses TRBV4-3 with TRBJ1-2, with D maybe TRBD1 (5 bases). The CDR3 totals 14 residues. Germline CDR1 and CDR2: LGHNA and YSLEER. V was trimmed by 0 bases and J by 7 bases, leaving 12 bases between them. DNA of the CDR3: TGCGCCAGCAGCCAAGATACCGGGGCTGGTGGCTACACCTTC. Translating gives CASSQDTGAGGYTF.

The chain links TRBV6-2 or TRBV6-3 to TRBJ2-1; 7 bases fit TRBD1. After removal of 10 bases from V and 4 bases from J, the junction contained 7 bases not matched to a gene. The CDR3 runs to 13 residues. Germline lookup yields CDR1 MNHEY and CDR2 SVGEGT. The CDR3 loop reads CAISGTEYNEQFF. The CDR3 DNA reads TGTGCCATATCCGGGACAGAATACAATGAGCAGTTCTTC.

V usage is TRBV19 and J usage is TRBJ2-7; TRBD2 matches 8 bases. The CDR3 has 14 amino acids. In germline, CDR1 is LNHDA, CDR2 SQIVND (reference sequence). Germline trimming cut 7 bases from V and 6 bases from J; bases unmatched to any gene: 11. The CDR3 sequence: CASTPGLGILEQYF. In DNA, the CDR3 is TGTGCCAGTACTCCGGGACTAGGGATTCTCGAGCAGTACTTC.

This rearrangement joins TRBV4-3 to TRBJ2-3, with unresolved D. Germline V gene lookup returns CDR1 LGHNA and CDR2 YSLEER. The CDR3 runs 14 residues. V was pared by 0 bases and J by 5 bases, with 9 bases between. The CDR3 sequence: CASSQDDRRDTQYF. Written as DNA, the CDR3 is TGCGCCAGCAGCCAAGATGATAGGAGAGATACGCAGTATTTT.

The rearrangement links TRBV6-5 to TRBJ2-3, with 11 positions matching TRBD2. CDR3 size: 18 residues. Germline CDR1 reads MNHEY; CDR2 reads SVGAGI. Trimming at V came to 4 bases and at J to 5 bases, leaving 14 bases not matched to a gene. The CDR3 reads CASSLGPPLAGARDTQYF. CDR3 coding DNA: TGTGCCAGCAGTTTAGGCCCCCCACTAGCGGGGGCGAGAGATACGCAGTATTTT.

This clonotype was seen at least ten times. The gene calls are TRBV7-6 and TRBJ2-3; D unclear. From germline, CDR1 is SGHVS and CDR2 FNYEAQ. V was cut by 5 bases and J by 6 bases, with 15 bases left in between. There are 14 residues in the CDR3. CDR3 region: CASSPPKFGDTQYF. CDR3 coding DNA: TGTGCCAGCAGCCCCCCAAAATTTGGGGATACGCAGTATTTT.

The chain employs TRBV6-2 or TRBV6-3 and TRBJ1-2; D is possibly TRBD1 (5 bases). Trimming stripped 6 bases from V and 7 bases from J, with 24 bases between. Germline V gene sequence: CDR1 MNHEY, CDR2 SVGEGT. CDR3 size: 16 residues. Here the CDR3 reads CASSSTPGTHPGGYTF. In DNA form, the CDR3 reads TGTGCCAGCAGCTCCACCCCCGGGACCCACCCGGGTGGCTACACCTTC.

This clonotype came up a few times. The chain links TRBV20-1 to TRBJ1-5, with 11 bases aligning to TRBD1. CDR3 length: 14 amino acids. The V segment lost 3 bases and the J segment 7 bases; nucleotides outside the gene matches: 5. CDR1 and CDR2 from the germline V gene are DFQATT and SNEGSKA (reference sequence). CDR3 bases: TGCAGTGCTAGGGACAGGGGGCGCACCCAGCCCCAGCATTTT. It encodes CSARDRGRTQPQHF.